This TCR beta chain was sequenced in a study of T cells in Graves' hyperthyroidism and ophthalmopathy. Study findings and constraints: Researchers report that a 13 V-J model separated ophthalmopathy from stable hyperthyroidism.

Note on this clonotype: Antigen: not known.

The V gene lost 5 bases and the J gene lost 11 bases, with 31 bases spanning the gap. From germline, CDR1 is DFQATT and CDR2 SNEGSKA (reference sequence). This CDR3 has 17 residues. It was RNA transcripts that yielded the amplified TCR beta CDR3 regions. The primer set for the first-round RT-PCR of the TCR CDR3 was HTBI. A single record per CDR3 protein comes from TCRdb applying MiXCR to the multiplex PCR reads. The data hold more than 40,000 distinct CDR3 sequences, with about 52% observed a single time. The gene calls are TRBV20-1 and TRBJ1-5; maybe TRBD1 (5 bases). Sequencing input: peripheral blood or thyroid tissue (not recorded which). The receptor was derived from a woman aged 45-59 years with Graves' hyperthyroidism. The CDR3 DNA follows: TGCAGTGCTGATGATCGCGGGACCTTATCGTCGTTGGAGACCCAGCATTTT. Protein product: CSADDRGTLSSLETQHF.